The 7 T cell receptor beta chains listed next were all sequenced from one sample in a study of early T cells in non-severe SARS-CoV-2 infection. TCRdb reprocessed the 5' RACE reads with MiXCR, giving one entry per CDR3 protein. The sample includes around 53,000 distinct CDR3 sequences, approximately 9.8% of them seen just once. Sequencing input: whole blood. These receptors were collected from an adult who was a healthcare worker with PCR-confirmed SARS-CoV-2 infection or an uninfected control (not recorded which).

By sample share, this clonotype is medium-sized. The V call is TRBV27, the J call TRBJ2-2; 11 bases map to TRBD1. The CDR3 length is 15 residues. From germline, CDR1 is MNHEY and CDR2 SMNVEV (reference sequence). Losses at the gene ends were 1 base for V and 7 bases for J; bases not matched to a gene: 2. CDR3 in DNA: TGTGCCAGCAGTTTATGGACAGGGGGCGGCGGGGAGCTGTTTTTT. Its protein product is CASSLWTGGGGELFF.

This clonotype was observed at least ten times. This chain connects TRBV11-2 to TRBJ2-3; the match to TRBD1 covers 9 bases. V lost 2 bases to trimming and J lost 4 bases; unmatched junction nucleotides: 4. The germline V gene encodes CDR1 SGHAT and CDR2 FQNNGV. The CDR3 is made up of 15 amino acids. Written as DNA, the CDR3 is TGTGCCAGCAGCTTAAGGGACAGGGTTCCAGATACGCAGTATTTT. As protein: CASSLRDRVPDTQYF. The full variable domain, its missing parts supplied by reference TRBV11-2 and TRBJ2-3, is EAGVAQSPRYKIIEKRQSVAFWCNPISGHATLYWYQQILGQGPKLLIQFQNNGVVDDSQLPKDRFSAERLKGVDSTLKIQPAKLEDSAVYLCASSLRDRVPDTQYFGPGTRLTVL.

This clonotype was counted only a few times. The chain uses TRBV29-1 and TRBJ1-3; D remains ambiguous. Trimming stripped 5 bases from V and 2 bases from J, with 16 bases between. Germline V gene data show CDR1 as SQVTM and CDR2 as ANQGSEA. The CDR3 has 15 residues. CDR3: CSVLRTDVPGNTIYF. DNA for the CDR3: TGCAGCGTTCTACGGACCGACGTACCTGGAAACACCATATATTTT.

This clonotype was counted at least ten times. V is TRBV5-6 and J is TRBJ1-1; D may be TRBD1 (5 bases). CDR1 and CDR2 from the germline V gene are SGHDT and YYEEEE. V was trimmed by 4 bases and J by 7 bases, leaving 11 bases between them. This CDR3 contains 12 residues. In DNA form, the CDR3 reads TGTGCCAGCAGCCCACTGGGGGTTGAAGCTTTCTTT. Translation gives CASSPLGVEAFF. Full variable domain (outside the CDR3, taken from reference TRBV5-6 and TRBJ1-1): DAGVTQSPTHLIKTRGQQVTLRCSPKSGHDTVSWYQQALGQGPQFIFQYYEEEERQRGNFPDRFSGHQFPNYSSELNVNALLLGDSALYLCASSPLGVEAFFGQGTRLTVV.

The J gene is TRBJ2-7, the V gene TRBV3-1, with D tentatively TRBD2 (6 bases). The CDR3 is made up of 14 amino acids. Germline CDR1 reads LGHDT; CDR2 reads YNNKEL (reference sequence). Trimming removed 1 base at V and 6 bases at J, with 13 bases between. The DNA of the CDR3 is TGTGCCAGCAGCCAAGCCGCGGGACGCTCCGAGCAGTACTTC. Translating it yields CASSQAAGRSEQYF.

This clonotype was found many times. The CDR3 spells CASSSDSNQPQHF. The CDR3 nucleotides are TGCGCCAGCAGCTCAGATAGCAATCAGCCCCAGCATTTT. This rearrangement joins TRBV5-1 to TRBJ1-5; D is uncertain. V was shortened by 3 bases and J by 0 bases, with 4 bases between the two germline ends. Germline V gene sequence: CDR1 SGHRS, CDR2 YFSETQ. The CDR3 runs to 13 residues.

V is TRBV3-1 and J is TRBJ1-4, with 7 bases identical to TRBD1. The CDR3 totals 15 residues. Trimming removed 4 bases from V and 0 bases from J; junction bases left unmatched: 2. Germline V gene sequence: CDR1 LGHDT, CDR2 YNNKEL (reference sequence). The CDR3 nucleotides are TGTGCCAGCAGCCTCACAGGGGCAACTAATGAAAAACTGTTTTTT. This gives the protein CASSLTGATNEKLFF.